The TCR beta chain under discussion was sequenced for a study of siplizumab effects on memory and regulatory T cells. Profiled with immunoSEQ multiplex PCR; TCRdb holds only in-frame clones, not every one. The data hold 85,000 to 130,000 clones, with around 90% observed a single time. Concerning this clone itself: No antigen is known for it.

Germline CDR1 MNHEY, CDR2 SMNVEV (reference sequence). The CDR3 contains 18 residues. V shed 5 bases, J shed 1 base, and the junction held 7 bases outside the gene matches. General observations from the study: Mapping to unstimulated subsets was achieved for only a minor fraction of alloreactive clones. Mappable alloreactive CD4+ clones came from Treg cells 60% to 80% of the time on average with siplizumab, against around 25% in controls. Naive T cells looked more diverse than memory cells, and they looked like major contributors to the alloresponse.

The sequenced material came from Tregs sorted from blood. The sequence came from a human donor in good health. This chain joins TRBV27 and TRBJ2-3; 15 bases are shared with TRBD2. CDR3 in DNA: TGTGCCAGCAGTCAAACGGGACTAGCGGGAGGAGGCACAGATACGCAGTATTTT. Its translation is CASSQTGLAGGGTDTQYF.